Below, 22 T cell receptor beta chains from the same sample are listed, as sequenced in a study of cytomegalovirus exposure and HLA in healthy donors. Method: immunoSEQ multiplex PCR; TCRdb's copy keeps in-frame clones and lacks some. The repertoire holds approximately 59,000 clones, more than 85% seen once, with about 5.4% in the top ten. The sequenced material came from PBMCs. These receptors originate from a man younger than 35 in good health and CMV-seropositive.

The chain carries TRBV27 and TRBJ2-2, with a tentative D call TRBD2 (6 bases). The CDR3 has 15 amino acids. Between the trimmed V and J ends, which lost 7 bases and 1 base, there was a span of 13 bases. The germline CDR1 and CDR2 sequences are MNHEY and SMNVEV (reference sequence). The CDR3 bases are TGTGCCAGCACCGTTGGGGGGAAGAACACCGGGGAGCTGTTTTTT. It specifies CASTVGGKNTGELFF.

J is TRBJ2-1 and V is TRBV7-3, with D perhaps TRBD2 (6 bases). V lost 4 bases and J 3 bases, leaving 13 bases between the germline ends. Germline CDR1 reads SGHTA; CDR2 reads FQGTGA. The CDR3 runs to 15 residues. CDR3: CASSSGGEHYNEQFF. CDR3 nucleotides: TGTGCCAGCAGCTCGGGCGGGGAGCACTACAATGAGCAGTTCTTC.

The rearrangement uses TRBV6-6 and TRBJ2-7, with 8 bases lining up with TRBD2. Per germline, CDR1 MNHNY and CDR2 SVGAGI (reference sequence). The CDR3 covers 13 residues. V was clipped by 9 bases and J by 3 bases; unmatched bases: 7. The CDR3 spells CASASGHIYEQYF. CDR3 sequence (DNA): TGTGCCAGTGCTAGCGGGCATATCTACGAGCAGTACTTC.

The chain couples TRBV5-1 to TRBJ1-3; 8 bases line up with TRBD1. V trimming: 0 bases; J trimming: 0 bases; junction bases outside the gene matches: 5. Germline CDR1 is SGHRS and CDR2 is YFSETQ. This CDR3 comprises 17 residues. CDR3 DNA: TGCGCCAGCAGCTTGGCGGGAACAGGGGGCTCTGGAAACACCATATATTTT. Its protein product is CASSLAGTGGSGNTIYF.

The chain has TRBV7-8 and TRBJ2-7, with 12 bases lining up with TRBD2. Germline V lookup: CDR1 SGHVS, CDR2 FQNEAQ. The CDR3 runs 16 residues. The junction had 10 bases not matched to a gene; V was cut back by 5 bases and J by 5 bases. This CDR3 is CASSPRNLAGGDEQYF. The CDR3 coding sequence is TGTGCCAGCAGCCCAAGGAACCTAGCGGGAGGGGACGAGCAGTACTTC. Combining the CDR3 with reference TRBV7-8 and TRBJ2-7 gives the whole variable domain GAGVSQSPRYKVAKRGQDVALRCDPISGHVSLFWYQQALGQGPEFLTYFQNEAQLDKSGLPSDRFFAERPEGSVSTLKIQRTQQEDSAVYLCASSPRNLAGGDEQYFGPGTRLTVT.

The chain has TRBV6-1 and TRBJ2-1; D perhaps matches TRBD1 (5 bases). The germline V gene has CDR1 MNHNS and CDR2 SASEGT. V shed 3 bases and J shed 2 bases, with 11 bases lying between them. This CDR3 comprises 15 residues. CDR3 protein: CASSDGRAPYNEQFF. In nucleotides, the CDR3 is TGTGCCAGCAGTGACGGCAGGGCCCCCTACAATGAGCAGTTCTTC.

This clone was counted once. The chain uses TRBV7-2 and TRBJ2-3; TRBD2 agrees at 13 bases. Germline V gene lookup returns CDR1 SGHTA and CDR2 FQGNSA. The length of the CDR3 is 15 residues. Trimming removed 5 bases from V and 5 bases from J; junction bases left unmatched: 4. The CDR3 DNA sequence: TGTGCCAGCAGCGAACGGACTAGCGGGAGAGATACGCAGTATTTT. This encodes CASSERTSGRDTQYF.

The CDR3 protein is CASSLTREQTDTQYF. The CDR3 DNA reads TGTGCCAGCAGCTTAACGCGGGAGCAAACAGATACGCAGTATTTT. The V call is TRBV7-3, the J call TRBJ2-3, with 7 bases matching TRBD2. The J segment lost 3 bases and the V segment lost 0 bases, leaving 3 bases of the junction unmatched. The V gene's germline CDR1 is SGHTA and CDR2 FQGTGA. The CDR3 runs 15 residues.

The rearrangement joins TRBV7-9 to TRBJ1-1; 11 positions agree with TRBD1. There are 17 residues in the CDR3. V trimming: 0 bases; J trimming: 1 base; junction bases outside the gene matches: 4. CDR1 and CDR2 from the germline V gene are SEHNR and FQNEAQ (reference sequence). The CDR3 here is CASSLAGQGVRNTEAFF. Written as DNA, the CDR3 is TGTGCCAGCAGCTTAGCGGGACAGGGGGTTCGGAACACTGAAGCTTTCTTT.

The V call is TRBV12-5, the J call TRBJ1-2, with D possibly matching TRBD1 (6 bases). Germline assignment: CDR1 LGHNT and CDR2 FRNRAP. V lost 5 bases and J 2 bases, leaving 12 bases between the germline ends. The CDR3 is made up of 14 amino acids. This CDR3 is CASGPGQRNYGYTF. CDR3 nucleotide sequence: TGTGCTAGTGGTCCAGGACAGCGGAACTATGGCTACACCTTC. The variable domain in full, with the rest retrieved from reference TRBV12-5 and TRBJ1-2, is DARVTQTPRHKVTEMGQEVTMRCQPILGHNTVFWYRQTMMQGLELLAYFRNRAPLDDSGMPKDRFSAEMPDATLATLKIQPSEPRDSAVYFCASGPGQRNYGYTFGSGTRLTVV.

The chain carries TRBV18 and TRBJ2-3; 9 nucleotides line up with TRBD2. The CDR3 totals 14 residues. Trimming cost V 6 bases and J 3 bases; bases outside gene matches: 4. Germline V gene sequence: CDR1 KGHSH, CDR2 LQKENI. CDR3 sequence reads: CASSPGLATDTQYF. For the CDR3, the DNA is TGTGCCAGCTCGCCGGGACTAGCTACAGATACGCAGTATTTT.

The chain employs TRBV6-5 and TRBJ2-7; 8 positions agree with TRBD1. Germline values: CDR1 MNHEY, CDR2 SVGAGI. Germline trimming cut 2 bases from V and 7 bases from J; bases unmatched to any gene: 4. The CDR3 has 13 residues. The CDR3 DNA is TGTGCCAGCAGTTACGGACAGGGAGTTGAGCAGTACTTC. Its protein is CASSYGQGVEQYF.

The table lists this clone with a count of one. CDR3 sequence: CASRFGTGYDQPQHF. The CDR3 coding sequence is TGTGCCAGCAGATTCGGGACAGGGTACGATCAGCCCCAGCATTTT. The rearrangement links TRBV6-1 to TRBJ1-5; 9 positions match TRBD1. CDR1 and CDR2 from the germline V gene are MNHNS and SASEGT. With 6 bases clipped from V and 5 bases from J, the junction kept 8 bases outside the gene matches. CDR3 length: 15 amino acids.

The chain couples TRBV7-9 to TRBJ2-7, with 11 positions matching TRBD1. The junction had 6 bases not matched to a gene; V was cut back by 5 bases and J by 3 bases. The CDR3 spans 15 residues. Germline loops: CDR1 SEHNR, CDR2 FQNEAQ (reference sequence). The CDR3, as DNA: TGTGCCAGCAGCGCGACCGGGACAGGGGGCTACGAGCAGTACTTC. Translating gives CASSATGTGGYEQYF.

V is TRBV28 and J is TRBJ2-5; perhaps TRBD2 as D (6 bases). CDR1 is MDHEN and CDR2 is SYDVKM in the germline V gene. This CDR3 region has 13 residues. The germline V and J ends were trimmed by 5 bases and 3 bases, with 10 bases remaining between them. CDR3 sequence (DNA): TGTGCCAGCAGTACGGGAGTGGAAGAGACCCAGTACTTC. Its protein product is CASSTGVEETQYF.

DNA of the CDR3: TGTGCCAGCAGCTGGTCGGCCGGGGAGCTGTTTTTT. This gives the protein CASSWSAGELFF. This sequence joins TRBV4-2 and TRBJ2-2; D is unclear. CDR1 is LGHNA, CDR2 YNFKEQ, per germline. Trimming removed 5 bases from V and 6 bases from J, with 7 bases in between. The CDR3 is made up of 12 amino acids.

This chain joins TRBV6-1 and TRBJ2-7, with D possibly being TRBD2 (6 bases). Between the trimmed V and J ends, which lost 4 bases and 8 bases, there was a span of 9 bases. Germline-derived CDR1 and CDR2 are MNHNS and SASEGT. This CDR3 region has 11 residues. The CDR3 coding sequence is TGTGCCAGCAGTGGGGCGGGAAAGCAGTACTTC. It is translated as CASSGAGKQYF.

The V and J genes are TRBV11-3 and TRBJ2-3, with D possibly being TRBD1 (5 bases). V was cut by 1 base and J by 0 bases, with 8 bases left in between. The CDR3 is made up of 15 amino acids. The V gene's germline CDR1 is SGHNT and CDR2 YENEEA. The CDR3 here is CASSLGDSSTDTQYF. CDR3 nucleotide sequence: TGTGCCAGCAGCTTAGGAGACAGTAGCACAGATACGCAGTATTTT.

The chain joins TRBV5-1 to TRBJ1-1; D is ambiguous. The CDR3 has 16 residues. CDR1 and CDR2 from the germline V gene are SGHRS and YFSETQ. Trimming removed 0 bases at V and 0 bases at J, with 12 bases between. In nucleotides, the CDR3 is TGCGCCAGCAGCTTGGAGGGAGTGGGGTTGAACACTGAAGCTTTCTTT. This gives the protein CASSLEGVGLNTEAFF.

In its sample, this clone was seen once. This chain uses TRBV5-1 with TRBJ1-1; TRBD1 agrees at 12 bases. Germline V CDR1 and CDR2: SGHRS, YFSETQ. The V segment lost 4 bases and the J segment 3 bases; nucleotides outside the gene matches: 4. The CDR3 sequence is 15 residues long. This CDR3 reads CASSRGQGADTEAFF. The CDR3 DNA reads TGCGCCAGCAGCAGGGGACAGGGGGCGGACACTGAAGCTTTCTTT.

The gene calls are TRBV10-3 and TRBJ2-1; D gene ambiguous. The V end was cut by 3 bases, the J end by 6 bases, with 6 bases between. The CDR3 consists of 12 residues. The germline CDR1 and CDR2 sequences are ENHRY and SYGVKD. For the CDR3, the DNA is TGTGCCATCAGTGACCCAGGCAATGAGCAGTTCTTC. This encodes CAISDPGNEQFF.

The chain employs TRBV29-1 and TRBJ2-5, with D maybe TRBD1 (6 bases). With 7 bases removed from V and 3 bases from J, the gap between germline ends came to 12 bases. The CDR3 contains 12 residues. Per germline, CDR1 SQVTM and CDR2 ANQGSEA. The CDR3 reads CSAGDRKETQYF. The CDR3, as DNA: TGCAGCGCAGGGGACCGAAAAGAGACCCAGTACTTC. Looking up the rest from reference TRBV29-1 and TRBJ2-5 gives the full variable domain: SAVISQKPSRDICQRGTSLTIQCQVDSQVTMMFWYRQQPGQSLTLIATANQGSEATYESGFVIDKFPISRPNLTFSTLTVSNMSPEDSSIYLCSAGDRKETQYFGPGTRLLVL.